This TCR beta chain was observed in a study of T cell responses to AZD1222 COVID-19 vaccine. The overall study: Analysis merged second doses at about 4 or about 12 weeks.

Libraries were prepared by immunoSEQ multiplex PCR; TCRdb keeps only in-frame clonotypes and omits some of them. The data show about 180,000 clones, about 91% seen once. Germline CDR1 is SNHLY and CDR2 is FYNNEI. V lost 6 bases to trimming and J lost 4 bases, with 9 bases between them. This CDR3 is built from 12 residues. Sequences were derived from peripheral blood, sampled on day 0 of AZD1222 vaccination. The sequence was obtained from an adult in good health. The chain links TRBV2 to TRBJ1-1, with D possibly being TRBD1 (5 bases). CDR3 nucleotide sequence: TGTGCCAGCAGCCAGGGTAGCACTGAAGCTTTCTTT. Amino acid sequence: CASSQGSTEAFF.